Below are 16 T cell receptor beta chains sequenced from a single sample in a study of T-cell memory formation after mild COVID-19. TCRdb re-derived calls from the 5' RACE reads in MiXCR, one entry per CDR3 protein. The sample consists of some 100,000 distinct CDR3 sequences, 11% of them appearing once. Material: PBMCs or a T cell subset sorted from them (not recorded which). The receptors were gathered from a man aged 18 to 35 who had mild COVID-19 (a few samples of this study predate the infection). Cell type and time point are not known.

This clonotype showed up just a few times. The chain carries TRBV7-2 and TRBJ2-7; D is unclear. The CDR3 runs 14 residues. The V and J ends lost 0 bases and 6 bases respectively, with 12 bases between them. Germline assignment: CDR1 SGHTA and CDR2 FQGNSA. This chain's CDR3 is CASSLAISGSEQYV. The CDR3 region has the DNA TGTGCCAGCAGCTTAGCTATAAGTGGATCCGAGCAGTACGTC.

This clonotype was detected only a few times. The chain recombines TRBV20-1 with TRBJ2-7; either TRBD1 or TRBD2 may fit D (6 bases each). The V gene's germline CDR1 is DFQATT and CDR2 SNEGSKA (reference sequence). V was shortened by 3 bases and J by 0 bases, with 18 bases between the two germline ends. The CDR3 totals 16 residues. CDR3 bases: TGCAGTGCTAGGACCCTGGAGGGGGTGACCTCCTACGAGCAGTACTTC. Translation gives CSARTLEGVTSYEQYF.

This clonotype has only a few counts. The chain has TRBV20-1 and TRBJ2-1; 8 bases agree with TRBD1. The CDR3 is 13 amino acids. With 4 bases clipped from V and 5 bases from J, the junction kept 4 bases outside the gene matches. CDR1 and CDR2 from the germline V gene are DFQATT and SNEGSKA (reference sequence). The CDR3 is CSAIRGRHNEQFF. The DNA for the CDR3 is TGCAGTGCTATCAGGGGGCGCCACAATGAGCAGTTCTTC.

There are a few counts of this clonotype. The chain joins TRBV4-1 to TRBJ2-7; D tentatively reads TRBD1 or TRBD2 (5 bases each). The CDR3 is 13 residues long. From germline, CDR1 is MGHRA and CDR2 YSYEKL. The germline V and J ends were trimmed by 5 bases and 2 bases, with 10 bases remaining between them. In nucleotides, the CDR3 is TGCGCCAGCAGCGAGGGACCTACCTACGAGCAGTACGTC. Translating it yields CASSEGPTYEQYV.

This clonotype was seen ten or more times. The chain recombines TRBV5-1 with TRBJ2-5; D remains unclear. The V end lost 1 base, the J end lost 2 bases, and 9 bases lay between the germline ends. This CDR3 is 14 amino acids long. Germline-derived CDR1 and CDR2 are SGHRS and YFSETQ. CDR3 protein: CASSLWTQQETQYF. CDR3 coding DNA: TGCGCCAGCAGCTTGTGGACCCAGCAAGAGACCCAGTACTTC.

The chain joins TRBV7-9 to TRBJ2-7; perhaps TRBD1 as D (6 bases). CDR3 size: 12 residues. The germline gives CDR1 SEHNR, CDR2 FQNEAQ (reference sequence). Trimming took off 8 bases at V and 0 bases at J, with 8 bases between the two ends. For the CDR3, the DNA is TGTGCCAGCGGGACAAACTCCTACGAGCAGTACTTC. Translation: CASGTNSYEQYF.

This clonotype appeared many times. This chain links TRBV6-2 or TRBV6-3 with TRBJ2-7; D is possibly TRBD2 (5 bases). The CDR3 covers 15 residues. V shed 4 bases and J shed 1 base, with 14 bases lying between them. Germline loops: CDR1 MNHEY, CDR2 SVGEGT. The DNA for the CDR3 is TGTGCCAGCAGTTCGTACTGGGGAGATTCCTACGAGCAGTACTTC. Amino acids: CASSSYWGDSYEQYF.

There are a few counts of this clonotype. The chain has TRBV7-8 and TRBJ2-3; tentative D call: TRBD2 (6 bases). Germline V gene sequence: CDR1 SGHVS, CDR2 FQNEAQ. The length of the CDR3 is 17 residues. V lost 5 bases, J lost 7 bases, and 25 bases lay in between. The CDR3 DNA sequence: TGTGCCAGCAGCCCAACGGCCCGGGACTCCCTCAGGAATACGCAGTATTTT. Residues: CASSPTARDSLRNTQYF.

This rearrangement joins TRBV7-9 to TRBJ2-1, with 15 bases fitting TRBD2. This CDR3 has 15 amino acids. With V trimmed by 11 bases and J by 9 bases, 11 bases remained unmatched. CDR1 is SEHNR and CDR2 is FQNEAQ in the germline V gene (reference sequence). CDR3 protein: CAFGLAGGTGTEQFF. The DNA of the CDR3 is TGTGCCTTTGGACTAGCGGGGGGGACTGGCACTGAGCAGTTCTTC. The whole variable domain, filled in from reference TRBV7-9 and TRBJ2-1, reads DTGVSQNPRHKITKRGQNVTFRCDPISEHNRLYWYRQTLGQGPEFLTYFQNEAQLEKSRLLSDRFSAERPKGSFSTLEIQRTEQGDSAMYLCAFGLAGGTGTEQFFGPGTRLTVL.

This clonotype turned up a few times. This chain joins TRBV5-6 and TRBJ2-7; D gene uncertain. CDR3 length: 11 amino acids. The germline gives CDR1 SGHDT, CDR2 YYEEEE. Trimming stripped 4 bases from V and 6 bases from J, with 8 bases between. CDR3 protein: CASSRDLEQYF. In DNA, the CDR3 is TGTGCCAGCAGCAGGGATCTCGAGCAGTACTTC.

In nucleotides, the CDR3 is TGTGCCAGCAGCGAGACTAGCGGGGGGACCGGGGAGCTGTTTTTT. It encodes CASSETSGGTGELFF. This chain uses TRBV7-6 with TRBJ2-2, with TRBD2 matching over 13 bases. CDR3 length: 15 residues. Germline values: CDR1 SGHVS, CDR2 FNYEAQ. With V trimmed by 5 bases and J by 5 bases, 2 bases remained unmatched.

V and J are TRBV6-2 or TRBV6-3 and TRBJ1-1; possibly TRBD1 for D (5 bases). Germline V lookup: CDR1 MNHEY, CDR2 SVGEGT. Trimming left V 0 bases short and J 4 bases short, with 12 bases between. The CDR3 contains 15 residues. DNA for the CDR3: TGTGCCAGCAGTTACTCGTGGGGCCGGGGCACTGAAGCTTTCTTT. Protein: CASSYSWGRGTEAFF.

The chain is built from TRBV9 and TRBJ1-5; D is undetermined. This CDR3 contains 13 residues. Germline V gives CDR1 SGDLS, CDR2 YYNGEE. Trimming shortened V by 0 bases and J by 4 bases, and 5 bases separated the two germline ends. The CDR3 region has the DNA TGTGCCAGCAGCGTAGGCACGAATCAGCCCCAGCATTTT. Protein product: CASSVGTNQPQHF.

The rearrangement uses TRBV6-2 or TRBV6-3 and TRBJ2-1, with unresolved D. The CDR3 extends over 13 amino acids. V lost 8 bases, J lost 5 bases, and 13 bases lay in between. The germline V gene has CDR1 MNHEY and CDR2 SVGEGT. The chain's CDR3 is CASVSVANNEQFF. The CDR3, as DNA: TGTGCCAGCGTTAGTGTCGCGAACAATGAGCAGTTCTTC.

J is TRBJ1-1 and V is TRBV6-6, with D possibly being TRBD1 (5 bases). CDR3 length: 16 residues. Trimming took off 3 bases at V and 0 bases at J, with 14 bases between the two ends. Germline assignment: CDR1 MNHNY and CDR2 SVGAGI (reference sequence). The CDR3: CASSYPGLGVNTEAFF. As DNA, the CDR3 is TGTGCCAGCAGTTATCCAGGGTTAGGAGTGAACACTGAAGCTTTCTTT.

The rearrangement links TRBV11-2 to TRBJ2-2; D possibly corresponds to TRBD2 (6 bases). The germline gives CDR1 SGHAT, CDR2 FQNNGV. The CDR3 extends over 16 amino acids. V shed 3 bases and J shed 3 bases, with 14 bases lying between them. The CDR3 spells CASSFVTSQDTGELFF. For the CDR3, the DNA is TGTGCCAGCAGCTTTGTGACTAGTCAGGACACCGGGGAGCTGTTTTTT.